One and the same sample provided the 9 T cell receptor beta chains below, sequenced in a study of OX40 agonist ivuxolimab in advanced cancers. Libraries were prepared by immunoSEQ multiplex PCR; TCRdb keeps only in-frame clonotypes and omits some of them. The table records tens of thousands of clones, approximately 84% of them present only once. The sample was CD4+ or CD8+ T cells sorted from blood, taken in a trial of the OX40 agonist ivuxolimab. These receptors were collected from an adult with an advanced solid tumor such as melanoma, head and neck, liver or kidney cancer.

CDR3 in amino acids: CASIQGNTVGDTQYF. The CDR3 DNA follows: TGTGCCAGCATTCAGGGAAATACGGTGGGAGATACGCAGTATTTT. This sequence joins TRBV6-5 and TRBJ2-3; tentatively, D is TRBD1 (5 bases). The CDR3 contains 15 residues. Germline CDR1 is MNHEY and CDR2 is SVGAGI. With 7 bases removed from V and 5 bases from J, the gap between germline ends came to 19 bases.

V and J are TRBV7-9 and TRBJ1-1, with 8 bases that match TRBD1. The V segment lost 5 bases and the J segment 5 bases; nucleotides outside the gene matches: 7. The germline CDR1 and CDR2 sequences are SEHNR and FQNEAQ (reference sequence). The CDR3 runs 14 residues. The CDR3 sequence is CASSPQGDRTEAFF. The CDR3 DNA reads TGTGCCAGCAGCCCACAGGGGGATAGGACTGAAGCTTTCTTT.

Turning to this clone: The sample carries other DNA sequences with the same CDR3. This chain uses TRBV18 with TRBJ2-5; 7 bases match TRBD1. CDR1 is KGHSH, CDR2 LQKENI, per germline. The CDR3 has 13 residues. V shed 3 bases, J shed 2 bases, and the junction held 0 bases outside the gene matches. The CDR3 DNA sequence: TGTGCCAGCTCACCGGGACAGCAAGAGACCCAGTACTTC. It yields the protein CASSPGQQETQYF.

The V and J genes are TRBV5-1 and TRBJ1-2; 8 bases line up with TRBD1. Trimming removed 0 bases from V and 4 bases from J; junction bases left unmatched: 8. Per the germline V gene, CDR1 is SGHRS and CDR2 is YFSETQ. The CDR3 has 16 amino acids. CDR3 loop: CASSLGGQVDFYGYTF. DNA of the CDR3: TGCGCCAGCAGCTTGGGGGGACAGGTTGACTTCTATGGCTACACCTTC.

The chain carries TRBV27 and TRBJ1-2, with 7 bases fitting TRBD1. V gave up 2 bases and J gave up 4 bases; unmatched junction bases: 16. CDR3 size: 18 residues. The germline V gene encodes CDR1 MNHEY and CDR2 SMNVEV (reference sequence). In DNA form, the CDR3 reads TGTGCCAGCAGTTTACGCCCGGGAGGGACAGCGATGGCCTATGGCTACACCTTC. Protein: CASSLRPGGTAMAYGYTF.

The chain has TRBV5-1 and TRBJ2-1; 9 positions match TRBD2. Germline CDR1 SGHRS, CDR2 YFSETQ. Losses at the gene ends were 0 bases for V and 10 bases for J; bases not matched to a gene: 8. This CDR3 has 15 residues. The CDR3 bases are TGCGCCAGCAGCTTGGCAGTAGCGGGAGAGGGGGAGCAGTTCTTC. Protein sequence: CASSLAVAGEGEQFF. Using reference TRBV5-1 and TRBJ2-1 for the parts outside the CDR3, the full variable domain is KAGVTQTPRYLIKTRGQQVTLSCSPISGHRSVSWYQQTPGQGLQFLFEYFSETQRNKGNFPGRFSGRQFSNSRSEMNVSTLELGDSALYLCASSLAVAGEGEQFFGPGTRLTVL.

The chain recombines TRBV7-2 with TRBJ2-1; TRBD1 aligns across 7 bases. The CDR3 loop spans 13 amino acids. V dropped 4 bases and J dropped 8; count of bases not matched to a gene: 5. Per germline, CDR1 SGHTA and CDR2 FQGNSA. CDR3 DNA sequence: TGTGCCAGCAGCTACGACAGGGATCATGAGCAGTTCTTC. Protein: CASSYDRDHEQFF.

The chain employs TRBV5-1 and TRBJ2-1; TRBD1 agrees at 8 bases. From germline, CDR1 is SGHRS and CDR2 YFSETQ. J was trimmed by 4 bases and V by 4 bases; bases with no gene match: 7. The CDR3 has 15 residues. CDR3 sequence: CASSLQGGDYNEQFF. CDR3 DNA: TGCGCCAGCAGCCTACAGGGGGGTGATTACAATGAGCAGTTCTTC.

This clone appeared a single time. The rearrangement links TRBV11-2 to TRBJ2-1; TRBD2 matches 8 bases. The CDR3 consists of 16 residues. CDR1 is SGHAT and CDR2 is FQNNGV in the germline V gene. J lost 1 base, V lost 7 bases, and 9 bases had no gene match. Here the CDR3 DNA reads TGTGCCAGCAAGCTTAGCCGGGGGGGATCCTACAATGAGCAGTTCTTC. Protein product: CASKLSRGGSYNEQFF.